The 20 T cell receptor beta chains in this list originate from one sample, sequenced in a study of blood T cell repertoires in COVID-19. Produced via immunoSEQ multiplex PCR; TCRdb's table is partial and in-frame only. The sample lists about 370,000 clones; around 87% were seen once. Sequencing was carried out using peripheral blood. All receptors derive from a woman in her thirties with COVID-19, enrolled during active disease.

This chain uses TRBV5-1 with TRBJ2-3; 15 bases are a match to TRBD2. The germline V gene encodes CDR1 SGHRS and CDR2 YFSETQ. This CDR3 is 17 amino acids long. Germline trimming cut 4 bases from V and 3 bases from J; bases unmatched to any gene: 6. The CDR3 sequence is CASSPGLAGGRTDTQYF. Written as DNA, the CDR3 is TGCGCCAGCAGCCCAGGACTAGCGGGAGGGCGAACAGATACGCAGTATTTT. Using reference TRBV5-1 and TRBJ2-3 for the parts outside the CDR3, the full variable domain is KAGVTQTPRYLIKTRGQQVTLSCSPISGHRSVSWYQQTPGQGLQFLFEYFSETQRNKGNFPGRFSGRQFSNSRSEMNVSTLELGDSALYLCASSPGLAGGRTDTQYFGPGTRLTVL.

The rearrangement links TRBV7-6 to TRBJ2-7, with 8 bases matching TRBD1. V shed 0 bases, J shed 5 bases, and the junction held 6 bases outside the gene matches. Germline assignment: CDR1 SGHVS and CDR2 FNYEAQ. This CDR3 is 15 amino acids long. CDR3 sequence: CASSLAGTGGHEQYF. The CDR3 DNA follows: TGTGCCAGCAGCTTAGCTGGGACAGGAGGTCACGAGCAGTACTTC.

Here the CDR3 reads CAWSLTLYSTDTQYF. The CDR3 bases are TGTGCCTGGAGTCTTACACTATATAGCACAGATACGCAGTATTTT. This chain connects TRBV30 to TRBJ2-3; no definite D call. Germline V CDR1 and CDR2: GTSNPN, SVGIG (reference sequence). Trimming stripped 2 bases from V and 0 bases from J, with 12 bases between. The CDR3 spans 15 residues.

V usage is TRBV18 and J usage is TRBJ1-2; 7 nucleotides match TRBD1. The trim removed 2 bases at V and 3 bases at J, leaving 9 bases unmatched. Germline CDR1 is KGHSH and CDR2 is LQKENI. The CDR3 has 16 amino acids. The CDR3 DNA reads TGTGCCAGCTCACCAGAGGCGACAGGGACCGACTATGGCTACACCTTC. It codes for CASSPEATGTDYGYTF.

The chain combines TRBV28 with TRBJ1-6; the D is unclear. V dropped 5 bases and J dropped 4 bases, with 3 bases sitting between them. The CDR3 spans 12 residues. The germline CDR1 and CDR2 sequences are MDHEN and SYDVKM. CDR3 DNA sequence: TGTGCCAGCAGTCTTTATAATTCACCCCTCCACTTT. Its protein product is CASSLYNSPLHF.

Worth noting for this clone: The sample carries other DNA sequences with the same CDR3. V is TRBV7-2 and J is TRBJ2-7; 10 bases map to TRBD2. The germline V gene encodes CDR1 SGHTA and CDR2 FQGNSA. J lost 2 bases, V lost 5 bases, and 3 bases had no gene match. There are 14 residues in the CDR3. Here the CDR3 reads CASSRTSGTYEQYF. Written as DNA, the CDR3 is TGTGCCAGCAGCCGGACTAGCGGAACCTACGAGCAGTACTTC.

By sample share, this clone is medium-sized. The chain recombines TRBV10-3 with TRBJ2-1; D call uncertain. V was shortened by 4 bases and J by 7 bases, with 5 bases between the two germline ends. The V gene's germline CDR1 is ENHRY and CDR2 SYGVKD. CDR3 length equals 11 residues. As DNA, the CDR3 is TGTGCCATCAGTGTCGGGAATGAGCAGTTCTTC. Translated: CAISVGNEQFF.

The rearrangement uses TRBV5-4 and TRBJ2-5, with 7 bases fitting TRBD2. CDR1 SGHNT and CDR2 YYREEE come from the germline V gene (reference sequence). The CDR3 runs to 14 residues. Unmatched junction bases numbered 6, after V lost 4 bases and J lost 3 bases. CDR3 protein: CASSKWTSEETQYF. The CDR3 DNA is TGTGCCAGCAGCAAATGGACTAGTGAAGAGACCCAGTACTTC.

The chain employs TRBV9 and TRBJ1-5; the match to TRBD1 covers 7 bases. The CDR3 length is 15 residues. The V gene's germline CDR1 is SGDLS and CDR2 YYNGEE. J gave up 5 bases and V 0 bases, and 5 bases lay outside the gene matches. CDR3 loop: CASSVAGQIDQPQHF. The CDR3, as DNA: TGTGCCAGCAGCGTAGCGGGACAGATCGATCAGCCCCAGCATTTT.

To note about this clone: Mismatch with germline at one junction end may stem from a read error. The CDR3 loop reads CASSSGQGAYEQFF. CDR3 bases: TGTGCTAGCAGCTCCGGACAGGGGGCCTATGAGCAGTTCTTC. The gene calls are TRBV7-7 and TRBJ2-1; 11 nucleotides align to TRBD1. This CDR3 comprises 14 residues. Germline CDR1 reads SSHAT; CDR2 reads FNYEAQ (reference sequence).

The rearrangement uses TRBV6-1 and TRBJ2-3; D is undetermined. The CDR3 runs 16 residues. Germline CDR1 and CDR2: MNHNS and SASEGT. V lost 4 bases and J 0 bases, leaving 14 bases between the germline ends. The CDR3 loop reads CASSGPGGPSTDTQYF. The DNA of the CDR3 is TGTGCCAGCAGTGGCCCCGGTGGGCCTAGCACAGATACGCAGTATTTT.

V is TRBV5-5 and J is TRBJ1-1, with D perhaps matching TRBD1 (5 bases). CDR3 length equals 14 residues. CDR1 is SGHKS, CDR2 YYEKEE, per germline (reference sequence). V gave up 0 bases and J gave up 7 bases, with 13 bases separating them. The CDR3 spells CASSLGRQFSEAFF. The CDR3 DNA reads TGTGCCAGCAGCTTGGGCCGACAGTTCAGTGAAGCTTTCTTT. Full variable domain (remainder filled in from reference TRBV5-5 and TRBJ1-1): DAGVTQSPTHLIKTRGQQVTLRCSPISGHKSVSWYQQVLGQGPQFIFQYYEKEERGRGNFPDRFSARQFPNYSSELNVNALLLGDSALYLCASSLGRQFSEAFFGQGTRLTVV.

Comments on this clone: At the DNA level, this CDR3 is encoded by other sequences in the same sample as well. The chain carries TRBV19 and TRBJ2-1; TRBD2 matches at 9 bases. There are 15 residues in the CDR3. Trimming cost V 5 bases and J 0 bases; bases outside gene matches: 2. Looked up from germline, CDR1 is LNHDA and CDR2 is SQIVND (reference sequence). The CDR3 reads CASSFSGSSYNEQFF. The CDR3 DNA reads TGTGCCAGTAGTTTTAGCGGGAGCTCCTACAATGAGCAGTTCTTC.

This clone came up many times. The V gene is TRBV9, the J gene TRBJ2-2; D perhaps matches TRBD2 (6 bases). The length of the CDR3 is 15 residues. The ends were cut back, 5 bases at V and 2 bases at J, with 13 bases in the middle. Germline V gene lookup returns CDR1 SGDLS and CDR2 YYNGEE. CDR3 protein: CASRGTSVNTGELFF. DNA of the CDR3: TGTGCCAGCAGGGGGACTTCCGTCAACACCGGGGAGCTGTTTTTT.

This clone showed up just once. The chain recombines TRBV28 with TRBJ2-1; 11 bases map to TRBD2. The CDR3 loop spans 15 amino acids. Germline lookup yields CDR1 MDHEN and CDR2 SYDVKM. With V trimmed by 6 bases and J by 8 bases, 9 bases remained unmatched. The CDR3 region has the DNA TGTGCCAGCAGCGACACTAGCGGGAGCTCCGATGAGCAGTTCTTC. Translated: CASSDTSGSSDEQFF.

The chain couples TRBV5-8 to TRBJ1-5; perhaps TRBD1 as D (6 bases). The CDR3 length is 16 residues. The V and J ends lost 4 bases and 5 bases respectively, with 19 bases between them. Germline lookup yields CDR1 SGHTS and CDR2 YDEGEE. The CDR3 bases are TGTGCCAGCAGCGATCAACCAGGGGCTCGATATCAGCCCCAGCATTTT. Translating it yields CASSDQPGARYQPQHF. The variable domain in full, completed from reference TRBV5-8 and TRBJ1-5, reads EAGVTQSPTHLIKTRGQQATLRCSPISGHTSVYWYQQALGLGLQFLLWYDEGEERNRGNFPPRFSGRQFPNYSSELNVNALELEDSALYLCASSDQPGARYQPQHFGDGTRLSIL.

The chain employs TRBV28 and TRBJ1-1; D is undetermined. The V gene's germline CDR1 is MDHEN and CDR2 SYDVKM. V lost 8 bases, J lost 0 bases, and 10 bases lay in between. The CDR3 totals 13 residues. The CDR3 spells CASRYAMNTEAFF. CDR3 DNA sequence: TGTGCCAGCCGGTATGCCATGAACACTGAAGCTTTCTTT.

A single count supports this clone. V gene TRBV7-6 combines with J gene TRBJ2-3; D is perhaps TRBD2 (5 bases). The CDR3 runs 16 residues. Germline CDR1 reads SGHVS; CDR2 reads FNYEAQ. Trimming shortened V by 5 bases and J by 4 bases, and 19 bases separated the two germline ends. The DNA for the CDR3 is TGTGCCAGCAGCCAGCCGGATGGCCTCGGGGCAGATACGCAGTATTTT. It specifies CASSQPDGLGADTQYF.

The chain recombines TRBV3-1 (or the pseudogene TRBV3-2) with TRBJ2-7; D ambiguous. Trimming left V 1 base short and J 6 bases short, with 7 bases between. Germline lookup yields CDR1 LGHDT and CDR2 YNNKEL (reference sequence). This CDR3 comprises 12 residues. The CDR3 nucleotides read TGTGCCAGCAGCCAAGGTTTCGGCGAGCAGTACTTC. Protein sequence: CASSQGFGEQYF.

The chain has TRBV29-1 and TRBJ2-3, with unresolved D. The length of the CDR3 is 12 residues. In germline, CDR1 is SQVTM, CDR2 ANQGSEA. Trimming stripped 3 bases from V and 0 bases from J, with 4 bases between. CDR3 coding DNA: TGCAGCGTTGAGGCTAGCACAGATACGCAGTATTTT. Its protein product is CSVEASTDTQYF.